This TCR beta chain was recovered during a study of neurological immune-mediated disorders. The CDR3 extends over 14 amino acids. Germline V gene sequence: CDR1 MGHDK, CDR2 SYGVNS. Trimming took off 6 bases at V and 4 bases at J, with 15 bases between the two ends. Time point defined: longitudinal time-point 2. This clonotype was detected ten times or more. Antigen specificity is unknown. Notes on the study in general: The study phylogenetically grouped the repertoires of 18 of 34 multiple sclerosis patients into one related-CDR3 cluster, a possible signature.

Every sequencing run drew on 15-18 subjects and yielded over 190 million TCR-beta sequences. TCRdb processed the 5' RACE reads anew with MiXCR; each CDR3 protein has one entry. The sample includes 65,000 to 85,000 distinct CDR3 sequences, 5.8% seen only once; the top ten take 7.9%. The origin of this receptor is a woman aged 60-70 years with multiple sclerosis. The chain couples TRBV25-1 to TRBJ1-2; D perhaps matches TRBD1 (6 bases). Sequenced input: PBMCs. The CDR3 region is CASRDSGGGYGYTF. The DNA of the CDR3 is TGTGCCAGCAGAGACAGTGGGGGCGGCTATGGCTACACCTTC.